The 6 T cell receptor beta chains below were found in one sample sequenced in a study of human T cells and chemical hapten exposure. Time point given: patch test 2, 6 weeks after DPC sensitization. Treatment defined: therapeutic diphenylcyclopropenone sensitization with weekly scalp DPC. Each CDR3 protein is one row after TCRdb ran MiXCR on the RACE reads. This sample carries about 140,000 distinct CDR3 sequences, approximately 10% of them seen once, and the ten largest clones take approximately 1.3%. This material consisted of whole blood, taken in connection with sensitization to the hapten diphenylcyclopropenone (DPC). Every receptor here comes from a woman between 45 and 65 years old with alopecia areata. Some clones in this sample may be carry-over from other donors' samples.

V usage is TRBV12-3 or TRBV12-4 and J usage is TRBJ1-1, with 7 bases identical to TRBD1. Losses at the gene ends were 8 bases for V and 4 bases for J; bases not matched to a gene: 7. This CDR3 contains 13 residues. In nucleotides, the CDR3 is TGTGCCAGCGGATCGGACAGGAGCACTGAAGCTTTCTTT. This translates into CASGSDRSTEAFF.

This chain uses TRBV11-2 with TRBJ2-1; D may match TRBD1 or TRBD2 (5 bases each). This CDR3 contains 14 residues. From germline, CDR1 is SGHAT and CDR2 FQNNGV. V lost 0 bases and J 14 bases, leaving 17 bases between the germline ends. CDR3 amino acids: CASSLDLMRGREFF. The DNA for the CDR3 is TGTGCCAGCAGCTTAGATCTAATGAGGGGACGGGAGTTCTTC.

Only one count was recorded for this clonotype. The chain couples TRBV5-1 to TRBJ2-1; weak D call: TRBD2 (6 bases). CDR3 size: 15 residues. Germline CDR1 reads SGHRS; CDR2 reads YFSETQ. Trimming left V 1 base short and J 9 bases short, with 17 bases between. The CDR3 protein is CASSLNQVGGSEQFF. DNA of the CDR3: TGCGCCAGCAGCTTGAACCAGGTGGGGGGAAGTGAGCAGTTCTTC.

The CDR3 region is CASSAARASGPYEQYF. The CDR3 DNA is TGTGCCAGCAGCGCCGCGAGGGCTAGCGGACCCTACGAGCAGTACTTC. This chain uses TRBV28 with TRBJ2-7; TRBD2 agrees at 7 bases. The length of the CDR3 is 16 residues. The ends lost 6 bases at V and 2 bases at J; junction bases unmatched: 13. Germline CDR1 is MDHEN and CDR2 is SYDVKM.

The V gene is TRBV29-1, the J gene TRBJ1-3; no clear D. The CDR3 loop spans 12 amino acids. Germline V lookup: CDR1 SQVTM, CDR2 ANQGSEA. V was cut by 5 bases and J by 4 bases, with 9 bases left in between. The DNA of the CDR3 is TGCAGCGTTCATTCCGTCGGAAACACCATATATTTT. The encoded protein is CSVHSVGNTIYF.

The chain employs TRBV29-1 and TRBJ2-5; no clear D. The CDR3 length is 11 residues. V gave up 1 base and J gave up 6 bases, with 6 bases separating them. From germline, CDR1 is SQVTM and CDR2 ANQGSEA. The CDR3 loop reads CSVEVLKTQYF. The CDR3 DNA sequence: TGCAGCGTTGAAGTCCTCAAGACCCAGTACTTC.